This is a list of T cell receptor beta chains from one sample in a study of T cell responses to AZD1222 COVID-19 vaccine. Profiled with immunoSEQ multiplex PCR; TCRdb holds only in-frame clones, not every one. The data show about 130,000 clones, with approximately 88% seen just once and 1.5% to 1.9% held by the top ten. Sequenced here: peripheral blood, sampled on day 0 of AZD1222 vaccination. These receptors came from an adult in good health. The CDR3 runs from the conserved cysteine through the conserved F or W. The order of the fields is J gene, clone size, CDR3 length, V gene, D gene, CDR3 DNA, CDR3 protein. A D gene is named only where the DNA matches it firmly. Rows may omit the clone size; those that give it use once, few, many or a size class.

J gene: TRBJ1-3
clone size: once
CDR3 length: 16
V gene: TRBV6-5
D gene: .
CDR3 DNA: TGTGCCAGCAGTTACTCGAGTGGAACCTCTGGAAACACCATATATTTT
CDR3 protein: CASSYSSGTSGNTIYF

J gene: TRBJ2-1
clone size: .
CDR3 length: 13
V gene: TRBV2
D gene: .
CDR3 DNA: TGTGCCAGCATACAACTAACTGCAAATGAGCAGTTCTTC
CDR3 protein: CASIQLTANEQFF

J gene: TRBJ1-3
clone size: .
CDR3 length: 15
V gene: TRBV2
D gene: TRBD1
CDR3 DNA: TGTGCCAGCACTACGGGACAGGGGGCTGGAAACACCATATATTTT
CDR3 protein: CASTTGQGAGNTIYF

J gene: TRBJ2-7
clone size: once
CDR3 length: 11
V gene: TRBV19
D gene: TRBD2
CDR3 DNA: TGTGCCAGTAGTCCGGGAGGCGAGCAGTACTTC
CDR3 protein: CASSPGGEQYF

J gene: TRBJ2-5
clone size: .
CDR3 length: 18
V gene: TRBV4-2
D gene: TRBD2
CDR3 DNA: TGTGCCAGCAGCCAAGATGGGGTAGCGGGAGTCCTCGAAGAGACCCAGTACTTC
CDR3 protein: CASSQDGVAGVLEETQYF

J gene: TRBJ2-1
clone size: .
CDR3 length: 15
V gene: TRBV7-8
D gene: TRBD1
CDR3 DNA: TGTGCCAGCAGCCCCGGACAGGGGATCCACAATGAGCAGTTCTTC
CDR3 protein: CASSPGQGIHNEQFF

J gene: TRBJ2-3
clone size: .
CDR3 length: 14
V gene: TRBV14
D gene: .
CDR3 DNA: TGTGCCAGCAGCCCTGACACCCCGCCAGATACGCAGTATTTT
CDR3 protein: CASSPDTPPDTQYF

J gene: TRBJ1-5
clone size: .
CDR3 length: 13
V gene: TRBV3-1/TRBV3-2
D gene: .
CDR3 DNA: TGTGCCAGCAGCCAAGATGGCAATCAGCCCCAGCATTTT
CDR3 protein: CASSQDGNQPQHF

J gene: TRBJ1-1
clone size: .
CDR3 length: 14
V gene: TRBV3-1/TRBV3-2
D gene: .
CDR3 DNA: TGTGCCAGCAGCCCCACGACAGGTCGAGTCGAAGCTTTCTTT
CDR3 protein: CASSPTTGRVEAFF

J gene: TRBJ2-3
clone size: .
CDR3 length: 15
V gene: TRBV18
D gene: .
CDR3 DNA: TGTGCCAGCTCACCAACGACGGTGAGCACAGATACGCAGTATTTT
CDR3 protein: CASSPTTVSTDTQYF

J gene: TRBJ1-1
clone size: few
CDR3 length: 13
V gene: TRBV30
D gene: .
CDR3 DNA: TGTGCCTGGACAATGGCTCCGGTCACTGAAGCTTTCTTT
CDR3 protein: CAWTMAPVTEAFF

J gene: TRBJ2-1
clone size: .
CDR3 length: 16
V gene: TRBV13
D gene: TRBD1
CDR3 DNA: TGTGCCAGCAGCCCACCCCGGGACAGGGACAACAATGAGCAGTTCTTC
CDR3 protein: CASSPPRDRDNNEQFF

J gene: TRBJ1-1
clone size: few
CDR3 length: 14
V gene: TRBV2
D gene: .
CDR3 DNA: TGTGCCAGCAGGGGTGGACAGTTGAACACTGAAGCTTTCTTT
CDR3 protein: CASRGGQLNTEAFF

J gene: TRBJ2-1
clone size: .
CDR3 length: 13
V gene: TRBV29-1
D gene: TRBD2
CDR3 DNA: TGCAGCGTTCGCCTAGCGGGAGCGGAAGAGCAGTTCTTC
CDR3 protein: CSVRLAGAEEQFF

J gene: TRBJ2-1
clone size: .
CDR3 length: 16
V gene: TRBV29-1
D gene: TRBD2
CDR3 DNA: TGCAGCGTGGACATAACTAGCGACTACTCCTACAATGAGCAGTTCTTC
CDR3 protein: CSVDITSDYSYNEQFF

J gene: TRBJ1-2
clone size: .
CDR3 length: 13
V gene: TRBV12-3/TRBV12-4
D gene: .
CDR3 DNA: TGTGCCAGCGGCTACGGGACTACCTATGGCTACACCTTC
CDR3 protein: CASGYGTTYGYTF

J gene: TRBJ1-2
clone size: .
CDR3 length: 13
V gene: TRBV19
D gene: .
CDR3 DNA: TGTGCCAGTAGTGGCAGGGAGGGATATGGCTACACCTTC
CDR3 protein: CASSGREGYGYTF

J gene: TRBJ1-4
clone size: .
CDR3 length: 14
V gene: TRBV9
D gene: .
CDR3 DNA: TGTGCCAGCAGCGAGGGGGGCGCGGCTGAAAAACTGTTTTTT
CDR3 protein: CASSEGGAAEKLFF

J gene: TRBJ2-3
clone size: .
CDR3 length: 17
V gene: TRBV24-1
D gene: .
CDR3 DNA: TGTGCCACCAGTGATCCCTTGGAAGCGTTGAGCACAGATACGCAGTATTTT
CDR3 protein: CATSDPLEALSTDTQYF

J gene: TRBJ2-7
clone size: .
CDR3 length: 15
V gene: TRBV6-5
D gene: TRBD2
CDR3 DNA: TGTGCCAGCAGTTCCTATAGCGGGAGGCCCTACGAGCAGTACTTC
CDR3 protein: CASSSYSGRPYEQYF

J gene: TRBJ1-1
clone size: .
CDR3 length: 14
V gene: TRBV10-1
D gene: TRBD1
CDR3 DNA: TGCGCCAGCAGTCGTGGGACAGCGAACACTGAAGCTTTCTTT
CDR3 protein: CASSRGTANTEAFF

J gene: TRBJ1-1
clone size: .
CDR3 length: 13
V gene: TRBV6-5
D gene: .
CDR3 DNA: TGTGCCAGCAGCCGGGACGGAAACACTGAAGCTTTCTTT
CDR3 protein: CASSRDGNTEAFF

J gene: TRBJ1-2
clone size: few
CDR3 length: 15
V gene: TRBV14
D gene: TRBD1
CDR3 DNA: TGTGCCAGCAGCCAAGGGGGACAGGGGAGAAATGGCTACACCTTC
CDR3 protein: CASSQGGQGRNGYTF

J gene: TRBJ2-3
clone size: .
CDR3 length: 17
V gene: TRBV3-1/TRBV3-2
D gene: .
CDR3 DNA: TGTGCCAGCAGCCAAGATGGGGCGGGACAGATTCCAGATACGCAGTATTTT
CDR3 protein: CASSQDGAGQIPDTQYF

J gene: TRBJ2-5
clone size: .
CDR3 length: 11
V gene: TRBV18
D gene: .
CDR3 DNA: TGTGCCAGCTCAAACCAAGAGACCCAGTACTTC
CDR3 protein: CASSNQETQYF

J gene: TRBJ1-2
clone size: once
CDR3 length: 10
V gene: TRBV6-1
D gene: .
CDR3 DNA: TGTGCCAGCGGTGACGATGGCTACACCTTC
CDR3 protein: CASGDDGYTF

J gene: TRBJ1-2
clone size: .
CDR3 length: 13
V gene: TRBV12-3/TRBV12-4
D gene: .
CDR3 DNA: TGTGCCAGCAGTTTAACACCAGGCTATGGCTACACCTTC
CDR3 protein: CASSLTPGYGYTF

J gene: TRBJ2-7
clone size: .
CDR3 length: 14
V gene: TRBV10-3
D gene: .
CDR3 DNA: TGTGCCATCAGGGGGGCGGGACAGACCTACGAGCAGTACTTC
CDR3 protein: CAIRGAGQTYEQYF

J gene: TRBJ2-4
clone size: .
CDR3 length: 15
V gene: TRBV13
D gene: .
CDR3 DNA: TGTGCCAGCAGGCCTATTCTTTTAGCCAAAAACATTCAGTACTTC
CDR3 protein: CASRPILLAKNIQYF

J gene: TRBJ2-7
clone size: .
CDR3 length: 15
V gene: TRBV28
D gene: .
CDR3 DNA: TGTGCCAGCAGTTTAGGGGACAAGAGAGACTACGAGCAGTACTTC
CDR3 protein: CASSLGDKRDYEQYF

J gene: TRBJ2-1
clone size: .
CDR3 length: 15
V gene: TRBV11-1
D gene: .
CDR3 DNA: TGTGCCAGCAGCTCTAAGGGGGGCTCCTACAATGAGCAGTTCTTC
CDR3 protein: CASSSKGGSYNEQFF

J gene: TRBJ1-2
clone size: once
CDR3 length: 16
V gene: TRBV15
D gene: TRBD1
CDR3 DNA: TGTGCCACCAGCACGGGACAGCCAATCTCCGGCTATGGCTACACCTTC
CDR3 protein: CATSTGQPISGYGYTF

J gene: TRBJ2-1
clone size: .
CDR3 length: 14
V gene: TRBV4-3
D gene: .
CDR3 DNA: TGCGCCAGCAGCCAAGAATACAGGTATCATGAGCAGTTCTTC
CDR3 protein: CASSQEYRYHEQFF

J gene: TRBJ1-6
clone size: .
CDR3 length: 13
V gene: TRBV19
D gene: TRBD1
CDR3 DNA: TGTGCCAGTAGGAGGACAGGGGTTTCACCCCTCCACTTT
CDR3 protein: CASRRTGVSPLHF

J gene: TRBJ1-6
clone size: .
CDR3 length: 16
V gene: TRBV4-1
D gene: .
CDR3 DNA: TGCGCCAGCAGCCAATGGCCAGGACAGAACAATTCACCCCTCCACTTT
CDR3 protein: CASSQWPGQNNSPLHF

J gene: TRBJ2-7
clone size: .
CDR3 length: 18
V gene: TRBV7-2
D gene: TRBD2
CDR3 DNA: TGTGCCAGCAGTCCCCGGGCCGGGACTAGCGGGAGCTCCTACGAGCAGTACTTC
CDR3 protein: CASSPRAGTSGSSYEQYF

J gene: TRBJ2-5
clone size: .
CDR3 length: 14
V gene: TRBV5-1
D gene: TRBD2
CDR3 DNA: TGCGCCAGCAGCTTCGGGGGAGGGTTGGAGACCCAGTACTTC
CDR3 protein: CASSFGGGLETQYF

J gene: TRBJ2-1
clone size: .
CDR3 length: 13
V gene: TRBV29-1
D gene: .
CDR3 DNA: TGCAGCGCCCCTTCTGGGGATCACAATGAGCAGTTCTTC
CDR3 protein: CSAPSGDHNEQFF

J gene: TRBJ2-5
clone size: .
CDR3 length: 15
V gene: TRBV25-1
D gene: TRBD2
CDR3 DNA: TGTGCCAGCAGTGAGGCTAGCGGGATCCAAGAGACCCAGTACTTC
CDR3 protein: CASSEASGIQETQYF

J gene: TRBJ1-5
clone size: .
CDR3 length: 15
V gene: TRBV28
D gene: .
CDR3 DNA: TGTGCCAGCAGTTTAGACCGAGGATTGGATCAGCCCCAGCATTTT
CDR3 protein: CASSLDRGLDQPQHF